Shown below are 16 T cell receptor beta chains from a single sample sequenced in a study of vaccination and CD4 T cells after COVID-19. Their cognate antigens are unknown. Sequenced with the Oncomine TCR Beta short-read assay was DNA taken from cultured CD4+ T cells. Investigators obtained genomic DNA by extraction from cultured CD4+ T cells. TCRdb analysed the PCR reads with MiXCR anew, one entry per CDR3 protein. The sample includes some 8,000 distinct CDR3 sequences, 30% to 40% of them seen just once. Treatment defined: approximately nine-day PBMC culture with coronavirus spike peptide pools or control peptides (ViraFEST assay). Unexposed donor CD4+ T cells predated the COVID-19 pandemic, collected 2011-2018. The sample comprised CD4+ T cells from blood, cultured in vitro. The source of these receptors is a human donor in good health.

This clonotype occurred a few times. V gene TRBV6-2 or TRBV6-3 combines with J gene TRBJ2-3; 8 bases match TRBD1. The CDR3 has 12 amino acids. J gave up 8 bases and V 5 bases, and 3 bases lay outside the gene matches. Germline V gene lookup returns CDR1 MNHEY and CDR2 SVGEGT. CDR3 nucleotides: TGTGCCAGCAGTCAGGGGGCTGGTACGCAGTATTTT. It encodes CASSQGAGTQYF.

CDR3 amino acids: CASSKGLAGVNGELFF. The DNA for the CDR3 is TGTGCCAGCAGCAAGGGACTAGCGGGAGTAAACGGGGAGCTGTTTTTT. The chain uses TRBV11-3 and TRBJ2-2, with 14 bases lining up with TRBD2. This CDR3 is built from 16 residues. Germline CDR1 SGHNT, CDR2 YENEEA. V dropped 5 bases and J dropped 7; count of bases not matched to a gene: 6.

In its sample, this clonotype was seen a few times. The chain joins TRBV7-9 to TRBJ1-6, with D uncertain. V was cut by 5 bases and J by 3 bases, with 11 bases left in between. This CDR3 spans 15 amino acids. Looked up from germline, CDR1 is SEHNR and CDR2 is FQNEAQ (reference sequence). This CDR3 is CASSPDGLYNSPLHF. CDR3 DNA: TGTGCCAGCAGCCCCGACGGGCTCTATAATTCACCCCTCCACTTT. The entire variable domain, with the rest obtained from reference TRBV7-9 and TRBJ1-6, is as follows: DTGVSQNPRHKITKRGQNVTFRCDPISEHNRLYWYRQTLGQGPEFLTYFQNEAQLEKSRLLSDRFSAERPKGSFSTLEIQRTEQGDSAMYLCASSPDGLYNSPLHFGNGTRLTVT.

In its sample, this clonotype was seen a few times. V gene TRBV20-1 combines with J gene TRBJ2-2, with TRBD2 as a possible D gene (5 bases). This CDR3 region has 13 residues. Trimming shortened V by 2 bases and J by 7 bases, and 11 bases separated the two germline ends. CDR1 and CDR2 (germline): DFQATT, SNEGSKA (reference sequence). The chain's CDR3 is CSARQTGIGELFF. DNA for the CDR3: TGCAGTGCTAGACAAACGGGAATCGGGGAGCTGTTTTTT.

The rearrangement uses TRBV28 and TRBJ2-5; perhaps TRBD2 as D (6 bases). Germline V gene lookup returns CDR1 MDHEN and CDR2 SYDVKM. With 5 bases removed from V and 3 bases from J, the gap between germline ends came to 28 bases. There are 19 residues in the CDR3. Here the CDR3 DNA reads TGTGCCAGCAGTCCCAGCCGTGGATGGCGGGATATTACGGAAGAGACCCAGTACTTC. It codes for CASSPSRGWRDITEETQYF.

The gene calls are TRBV18 and TRBJ2-1; D not certain. Trimming removed 3 bases from V and 0 bases from J, with 12 bases in between. The CDR3 loop spans 16 amino acids. Germline V lookup: CDR1 KGHSH, CDR2 LQKENI. CDR3 residues: CASSPNRASSYNEQFF. CDR3 DNA: TGTGCCAGCTCACCTAATCGGGCTAGCTCCTACAATGAGCAGTTCTTC.

This clonotype was seen more than once but under ten times. This chain connects TRBV7-2 to TRBJ1-5, with D perhaps matching TRBD1 (5 bases). CDR1 and CDR2 from the germline V gene are SGHTA and FQGNSA. There are 15 residues in the CDR3. Trimming left V 3 bases short and J 2 bases short, with 11 bases between. CDR3 in amino acids: CASSLGRRGNQPQHF. The CDR3 region has the DNA TGTGCCAGCAGCTTGGGACGCCGGGGCAATCAGCCCCAGCATTTT.

This sequence joins TRBV19 and TRBJ1-2; no definite D call. The CDR3 runs 11 residues. Germline CDR1 and CDR2: LNHDA and SQIVND (reference sequence). The V gene lost 3 bases and the J gene lost 2 bases, with 1 base spanning the gap. DNA for the CDR3: TGTGCCAGTAGTATCAACTATGGCTACACCTTC. It is translated as CASSINYGYTF.

The CDR3 DNA reads TGTGCCAGCAGTTACGACCCGCGGAATACGCAGTATTTT. Protein product: CASSYDPRNTQYF. The V call is TRBV6-2 or TRBV6-3, the J call TRBJ2-3; D call uncertain. Germline V gives CDR1 MNHEY, CDR2 SVGEGT. This CDR3 comprises 13 residues. The V gene lost 2 bases and the J gene lost 7 bases, with 10 bases spanning the gap.

A few counts support this clonotype. The chain recombines TRBV7-2 with TRBJ1-2, with D unresolved. Between the trimmed V and J ends, which lost 2 bases and 2 bases, there was a span of 3 bases. CDR1 and CDR2 (germline): SGHTA, FQGNSA. The CDR3 has 12 amino acids. As DNA, the CDR3 is TGTGCCAGCAGCTTAAAGAACTATGGCTACACCTTC. This gives the protein CASSLKNYGYTF.

J is TRBJ1-1 and V is TRBV9, with D unclear. Looked up from germline, CDR1 is SGDLS and CDR2 is YYNGEE. Deletions cut 2 bases from V and 3 bases from J, with 11 bases between. This CDR3 contains 14 residues. The CDR3 region is CASSVDPWDTEAFF. The DNA for the CDR3 is TGTGCCAGCAGCGTGGACCCGTGGGACACTGAAGCTTTCTTT. Looking up the rest from reference TRBV9 and TRBJ1-1 gives the full variable domain: DSGVTQTPKHLITATGQRVTLRCSPRSGDLSVYWYQQSLDQGLQFLIQYYNGEERAKGNILERFSAQQFPDLHSELNLSSLELGDSALYFCASSVDPWDTEAFFGQGTRLTVV.

This chain connects TRBV7-9 to TRBJ2-3; 7 nucleotides match TRBD2. CDR1 is SEHNR and CDR2 is FQNEAQ in the germline V gene (reference sequence). This CDR3 comprises 17 residues. Germline trimming cut 1 base from V and 4 bases from J; bases unmatched to any gene: 11. DNA for the CDR3: TGTGCCAGCAGCTTAGGATCGGGAGCGGGAAAGGCAGATACGCAGTATTTT. It yields the protein CASSLGSGAGKADTQYF.

This clonotype has a handful of counts. V is TRBV27 and J is TRBJ1-6; D is possibly TRBD1 (5 bases). V was pared by 4 bases and J by 2 bases, with 12 bases between. The germline CDR1 and CDR2 sequences are MNHEY and SMNVEV (reference sequence). The CDR3 loop spans 16 amino acids. CDR3 nucleotide sequence: TGTGCCAGCAGTTCCAGGGTAGCGGCCTATAATTCACCCCTCCACTTT. Protein product: CASSSRVAAYNSPLHF.

V usage is TRBV6-5 and J usage is TRBJ1-6, with 7 bases fitting TRBD1. The V segment lost 0 bases and the J segment 7 bases; nucleotides outside the gene matches: 15. In germline, CDR1 is MNHEY, CDR2 SVGAGI. The CDR3 is 19 amino acids. CDR3 residues: CASSYSTPGQRNQNSPLHF. CDR3 DNA sequence: TGTGCCAGCAGTTACTCCACCCCGGGACAGCGAAACCAAAATTCACCCCTCCACTTT.

This clonotype was detected a few times. The chain combines TRBV7-9 with TRBJ2-2, with D perhaps TRBD1 or TRBD2 (5 bases each). Germline V CDR1 and CDR2: SEHNR, FQNEAQ (reference sequence). CDR3 length equals 14 residues. V was trimmed by 0 bases and J by 8 bases, leaving 10 bases between them. CDR3 loop: CASSLAGTGGELFF. The CDR3 bases are TGTGCCAGCAGCTTAGCGGGGACCGGGGGGGAGCTGTTTTTT.

The CDR3 protein is CASRGDGAYGYTF. The CDR3 DNA sequence: TGTGCCAGCAGGGGGGACGGCGCCTATGGCTACACCTTC. The rearrangement links TRBV2 to TRBJ1-2, with TRBD1 as a possible D gene (5 bases). Trimming removed 6 bases from V and 4 bases from J, with 12 bases in between. The germline V gene encodes CDR1 SNHLY and CDR2 FYNNEI. This CDR3 is built from 13 residues. Full variable domain (remainder filled in from reference TRBV2 and TRBJ1-2): EPEVTQTPSHQVTQMGQEVILRCVPISNHLYFYWYRQILGQKVEFLVSFYNNEISEKSEIFDDQFSVERPDGSNFTLKIRSTKLEDSAMYFCASRGDGAYGYTFGSGTRLTVV.